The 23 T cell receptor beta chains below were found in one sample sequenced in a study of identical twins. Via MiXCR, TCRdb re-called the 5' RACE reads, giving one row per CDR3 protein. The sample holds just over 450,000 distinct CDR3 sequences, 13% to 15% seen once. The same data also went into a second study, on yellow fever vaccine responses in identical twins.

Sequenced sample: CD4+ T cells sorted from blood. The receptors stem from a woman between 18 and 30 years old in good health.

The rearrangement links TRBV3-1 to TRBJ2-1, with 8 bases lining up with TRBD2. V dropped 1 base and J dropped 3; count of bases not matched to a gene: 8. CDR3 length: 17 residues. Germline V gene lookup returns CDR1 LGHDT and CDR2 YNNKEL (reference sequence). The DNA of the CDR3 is TGTGCCAGCAGCCAAGCCGCGGCGGGGGGTTACTACAATGAGCAGTTCTTC. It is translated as CASSQAAAGGYYNEQFF.

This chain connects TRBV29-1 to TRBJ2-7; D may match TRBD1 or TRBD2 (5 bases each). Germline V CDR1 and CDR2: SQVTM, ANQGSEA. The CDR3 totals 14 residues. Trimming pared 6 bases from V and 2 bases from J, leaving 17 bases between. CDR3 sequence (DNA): TGCAGCGTCGGGACCTGGCGCGGAACCTACGAGCAGTACTTC. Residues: CSVGTWRGTYEQYF.

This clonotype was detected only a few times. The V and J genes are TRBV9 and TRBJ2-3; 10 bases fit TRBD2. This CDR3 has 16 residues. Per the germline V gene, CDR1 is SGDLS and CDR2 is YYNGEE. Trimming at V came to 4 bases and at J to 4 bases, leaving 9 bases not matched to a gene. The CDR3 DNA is TGTGCCAGCAGCAAGACCCCCAGCGGGGGGGCAGATACGCAGTATTTT. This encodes CASSKTPSGGADTQYF.

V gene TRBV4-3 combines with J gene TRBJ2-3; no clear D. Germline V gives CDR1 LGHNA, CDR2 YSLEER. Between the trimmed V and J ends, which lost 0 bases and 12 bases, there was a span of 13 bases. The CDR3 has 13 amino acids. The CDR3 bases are TGCGCCAGCAGCCAAGATCCCCGGGCCGCCCAGTATTTT. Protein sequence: CASSQDPRAAQYF.

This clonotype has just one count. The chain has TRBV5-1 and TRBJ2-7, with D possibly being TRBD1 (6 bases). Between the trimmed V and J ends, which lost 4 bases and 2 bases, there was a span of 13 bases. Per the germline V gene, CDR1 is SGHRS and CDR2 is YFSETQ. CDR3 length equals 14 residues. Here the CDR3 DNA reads TGCGCCAGCAGCCCCCCAGGGGCCGCCTACGAGCAGTACTTC. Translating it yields CASSPPGAAYEQYF.

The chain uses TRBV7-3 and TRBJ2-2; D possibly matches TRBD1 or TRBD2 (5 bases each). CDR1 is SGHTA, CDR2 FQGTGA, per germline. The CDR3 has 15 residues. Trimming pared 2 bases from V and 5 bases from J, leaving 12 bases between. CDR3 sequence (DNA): TGTGCCAGCAGCTTACTCACCTGGGGGACCGGGGAGCTGTTTTTT. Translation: CASSLLTWGTGELFF.

CDR3: CASSPRMESTDTQYF. For the CDR3, the DNA is TGTGCCAGCAGCCCGCGGATGGAAAGCACAGATACGCAGTATTTT. The chain carries TRBV3-1 and TRBJ2-3; D gene unclear. Germline CDR1 reads LGHDT; CDR2 reads YNNKEL (reference sequence). The ends were cut back, 4 bases at V and 0 bases at J, with 11 bases in the middle. This CDR3 region has 15 residues.

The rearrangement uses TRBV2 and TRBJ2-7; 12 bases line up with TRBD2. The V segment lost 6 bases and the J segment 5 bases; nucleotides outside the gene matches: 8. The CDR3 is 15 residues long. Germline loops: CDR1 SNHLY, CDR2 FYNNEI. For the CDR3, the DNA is TGTGCCAGCAGCCCCCGACTAGCGGGGGACCACGAGCAGTACTTC. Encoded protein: CASSPRLAGDHEQYF.

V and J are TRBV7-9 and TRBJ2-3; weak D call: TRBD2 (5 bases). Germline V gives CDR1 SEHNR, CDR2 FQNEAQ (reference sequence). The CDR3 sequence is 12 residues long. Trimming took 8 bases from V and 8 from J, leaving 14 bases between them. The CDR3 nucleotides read TGTGCCAGCGGCCCTGCGCGGGTTACGCAGTATTTT. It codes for CASGPARVTQYF.

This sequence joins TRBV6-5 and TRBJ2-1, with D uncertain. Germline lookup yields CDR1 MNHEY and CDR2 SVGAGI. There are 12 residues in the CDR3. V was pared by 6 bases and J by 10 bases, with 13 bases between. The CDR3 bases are TGTGCCAGCAGGGCACTTACGAGCGAGCAGTTCTTC. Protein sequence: CASRALTSEQFF.

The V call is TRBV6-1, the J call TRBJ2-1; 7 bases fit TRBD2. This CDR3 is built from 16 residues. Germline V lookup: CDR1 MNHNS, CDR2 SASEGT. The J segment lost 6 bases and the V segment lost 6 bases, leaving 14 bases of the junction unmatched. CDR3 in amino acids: CASSSRGESLSNEQFF. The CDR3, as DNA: TGTGCCAGCAGCTCCCGGGGGGAGTCGTTGTCCAATGAGCAGTTCTTC.

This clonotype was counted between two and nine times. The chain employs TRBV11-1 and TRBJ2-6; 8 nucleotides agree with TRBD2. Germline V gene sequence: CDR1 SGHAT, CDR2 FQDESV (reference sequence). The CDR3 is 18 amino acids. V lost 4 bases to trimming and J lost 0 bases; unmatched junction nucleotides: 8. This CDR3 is CASSSRGGGFSGANVLTF. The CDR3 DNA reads TGTGCCAGCAGCTCCCGGGGGGGCGGATTCTCTGGGGCCAACGTCCTGACTTTC. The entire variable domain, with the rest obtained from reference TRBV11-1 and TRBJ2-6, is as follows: EAEVAQSPRYKITEKSQAVAFWCDPISGHATLYWYRQILGQGPELLVQFQDESVVDDSQLPKDRFSAERLKGVDSTLKIQPAELGDSAMYLCASSSRGGGFSGANVLTFGAGSRLTVL.

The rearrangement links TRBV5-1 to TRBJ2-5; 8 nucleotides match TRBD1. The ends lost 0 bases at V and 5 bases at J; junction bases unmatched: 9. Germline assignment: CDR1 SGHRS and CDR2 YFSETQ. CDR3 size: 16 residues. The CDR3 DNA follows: TGCGCCAGCAGCTTGGGCGACAGGGGCATCCAGGAGACCCAGTACTTC. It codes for CASSLGDRGIQETQYF.

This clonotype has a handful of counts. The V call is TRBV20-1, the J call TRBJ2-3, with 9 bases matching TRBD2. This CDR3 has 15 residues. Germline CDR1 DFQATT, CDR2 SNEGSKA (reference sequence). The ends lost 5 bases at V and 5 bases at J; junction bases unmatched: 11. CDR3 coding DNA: TGCAGTGCTCAGGAGGCGGGGGGGCCTGGAGATACGCAGTATTTT. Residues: CSAQEAGGPGDTQYF.

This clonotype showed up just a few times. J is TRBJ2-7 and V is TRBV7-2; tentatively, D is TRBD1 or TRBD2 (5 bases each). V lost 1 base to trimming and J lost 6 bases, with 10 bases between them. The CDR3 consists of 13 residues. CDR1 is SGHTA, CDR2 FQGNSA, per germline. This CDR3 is CASSLGAGTEQYF. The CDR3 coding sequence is TGTGCCAGCAGCTTAGGTGCAGGGACCGAGCAGTACTTC.

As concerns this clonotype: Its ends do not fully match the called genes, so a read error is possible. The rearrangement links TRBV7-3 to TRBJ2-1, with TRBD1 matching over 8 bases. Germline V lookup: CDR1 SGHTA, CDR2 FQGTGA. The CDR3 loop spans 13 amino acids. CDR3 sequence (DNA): TGTGCCAGCAGGTTAACAGGGGGGAATGAGCAGTTCTTC. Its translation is CASRLTGGNEQFF. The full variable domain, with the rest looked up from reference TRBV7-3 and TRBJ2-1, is GAGVSQTPSNKVTEKGKYVELRCDPISGHTALYWYRQSLGQGPEFLIYFQGTGAADDSGLPNDRFFAVRPEGSVSTLKIQRTERGDSAVYLCASRLTGGNEQFFGPGTRLTVL.

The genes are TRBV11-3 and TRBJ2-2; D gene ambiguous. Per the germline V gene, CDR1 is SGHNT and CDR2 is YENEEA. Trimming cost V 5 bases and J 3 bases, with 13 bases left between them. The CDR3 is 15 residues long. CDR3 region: CASSPPGLDTGELFF. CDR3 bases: TGTGCCAGCAGCCCCCCCGGGCTTGACACCGGGGAGCTGTTTTTT.

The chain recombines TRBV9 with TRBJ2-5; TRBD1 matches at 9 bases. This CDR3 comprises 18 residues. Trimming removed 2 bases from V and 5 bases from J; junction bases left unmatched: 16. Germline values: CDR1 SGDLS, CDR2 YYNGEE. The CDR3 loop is CASSVGIRDRDLWETQYF. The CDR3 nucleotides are TGTGCCAGCAGCGTTGGGATTCGGGACAGGGACCTTTGGGAGACCCAGTACTTC.

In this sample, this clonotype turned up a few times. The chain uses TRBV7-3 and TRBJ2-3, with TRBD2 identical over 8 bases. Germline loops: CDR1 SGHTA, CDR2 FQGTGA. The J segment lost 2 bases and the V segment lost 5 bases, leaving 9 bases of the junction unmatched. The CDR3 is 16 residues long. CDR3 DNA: TGTGCCAGCAGCCTTAGTTCCGGGGGGGACACAGATACGCAGTATTTT. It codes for CASSLSSGGDTDTQYF.

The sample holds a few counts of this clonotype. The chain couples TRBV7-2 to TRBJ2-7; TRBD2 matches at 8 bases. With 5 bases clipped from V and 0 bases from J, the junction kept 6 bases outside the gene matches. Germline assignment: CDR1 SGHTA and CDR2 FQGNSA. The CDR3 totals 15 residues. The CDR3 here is CASSPPSGGSYEQYF. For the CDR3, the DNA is TGTGCCAGCAGCCCACCGAGCGGGGGCTCCTACGAGCAGTACTTC.

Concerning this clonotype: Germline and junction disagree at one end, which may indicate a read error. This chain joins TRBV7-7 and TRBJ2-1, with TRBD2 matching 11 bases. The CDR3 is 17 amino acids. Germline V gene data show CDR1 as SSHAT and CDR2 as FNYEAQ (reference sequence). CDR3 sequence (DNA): TGTGCTAGCAGCTTAGGCCCAAGGACTAGCGGGTTTAATGAGCAGTTCTTC. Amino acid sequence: CASSLGPRTSGFNEQFF.

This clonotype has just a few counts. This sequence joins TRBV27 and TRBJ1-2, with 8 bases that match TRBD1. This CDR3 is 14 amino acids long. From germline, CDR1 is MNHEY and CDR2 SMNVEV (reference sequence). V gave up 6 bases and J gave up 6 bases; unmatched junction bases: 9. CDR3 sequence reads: CASRSLAGGDGYTF. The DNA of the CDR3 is TGTGCCAGCAGGTCCCTAGCAGGGGGCGATGGCTACACCTTC.

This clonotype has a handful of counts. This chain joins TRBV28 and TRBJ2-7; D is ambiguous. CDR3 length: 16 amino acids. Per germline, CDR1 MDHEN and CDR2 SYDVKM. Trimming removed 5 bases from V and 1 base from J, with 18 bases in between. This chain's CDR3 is CASSPTVGRRSYEQYF. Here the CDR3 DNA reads TGTGCCAGCAGTCCCACGGTTGGGCGGAGATCCTACGAGCAGTACTTC.